What follows are 20 T cell receptor beta chains derived from one specimen sequenced in a study of cytomegalovirus exposure and HLA in healthy donors. A multiplex PCR was run with 60 Vbeta primers and 13 Jbeta primers. The assay was immunoSEQ multiplex PCR, and TCRdb's table has in-frame clones only and misses some. The data show about 180,000 clones, around 80% seen once. The sequenced material came from PBMCs. The receptors shown here come from a woman under 40 in good health and CMV-seronegative.

J is TRBJ2-7 and V is TRBV2; no definite D call. Germline-derived CDR1 and CDR2 are SNHLY and FYNNEI. Trimming stripped 0 bases from V and 7 bases from J, with 4 bases between. This CDR3 has 11 residues. This CDR3 is CASSEAGEQYF. CDR3 sequence (DNA): TGTGCCAGCAGTGAAGCCGGGGAGCAGTACTTC.

The table lists this clone with a count of one. This chain connects TRBV5-1 to TRBJ1-2, with 10 bases aligning to TRBD1. Losses at the gene ends were 4 bases for V and 4 bases for J; bases not matched to a gene: 7. The CDR3 covers 15 residues. Looked up from germline, CDR1 is SGHRS and CDR2 is YFSETQ. This CDR3 reads CASSPGDRGVYGYTF. The CDR3 nucleotides read TGCGCCAGCAGCCCGGGGGACAGGGGCGTCTATGGCTACACCTTC.

This clone was observed a single time. The chain combines TRBV30 with TRBJ1-2, with a tentative D call TRBD1 (6 bases). CDR1 GTSNPN and CDR2 SVGIG come from the germline V gene (reference sequence). The germline V and J ends were trimmed by 3 bases and 3 bases, with 14 bases remaining between them. The CDR3 has 14 amino acids. Written as DNA, the CDR3 is TGTGCCTGGAGGGGTCAGGGGCGTCACTATGGCTACACCTTC. This translates into CAWRGQGRHYGYTF.

The rearrangement joins TRBV11-2 to TRBJ1-6; D may be TRBD1 (6 bases). The CDR3 spans 15 residues. V dropped 2 bases and J dropped 9 bases, with 14 bases sitting between them. In germline, CDR1 is SGHAT, CDR2 FQNNGV. The DNA for the CDR3 is TGTGCCAGCAGCTTATTCCGGGACAAGAGTTCACCCCTCCACTTT. It yields the protein CASSLFRDKSSPLHF.

J is TRBJ2-7 and V is TRBV30; 12 bases are a match to TRBD1. The CDR3 consists of 20 residues. The germline gives CDR1 GTSNPN, CDR2 SVGIG (reference sequence). V shed 0 bases, J shed 2 bases, and the junction held 17 bases outside the gene matches. The CDR3 region is CAWSVLQHTGTGGGTYEQYF. The CDR3 DNA reads TGTGCCTGGAGTGTACTACAACATACCGGGACAGGGGGCGGGACCTACGAGCAGTACTTC.

This clone has only one observation. The sample carries other DNA sequences with the same CDR3. The chain has TRBV29-1 and TRBJ2-3; D uncertain. Trimming left V 2 bases short and J 2 bases short, with 2 bases between. Germline CDR1 is SQVTM and CDR2 is ANQGSEA. The CDR3 loop spans 11 amino acids. The CDR3 sequence is CSVEYTDTQYF. CDR3 DNA sequence: TGCAGCGTTGAATACACAGATACGCAGTATTTT.

This clone was picked up a small number of times. The chain uses TRBV15 and TRBJ1-2; D remains ambiguous. The CDR3 consists of 16 residues. Germline V CDR1 and CDR2: LNHNV, YYDKDF (reference sequence). V shed 2 bases and J shed 2 bases, with 15 bases lying between them. The CDR3 spells CATSRSNRELNYGYTF. The CDR3 DNA sequence: TGTGCCACCAGCAGATCCAATCGGGAGTTAAACTATGGCTACACCTTC.

The sample holds a few counts of this clone. The V gene is TRBV27, the J gene TRBJ1-5, with D uncertain. This CDR3 contains 15 residues. Germline assignment: CDR1 MNHEY and CDR2 SMNVEV (reference sequence). V lost 3 bases, J lost 1 base, and 10 bases lay in between. The CDR3 region has the DNA TGTGCCAGCAGTTTTAGCAGAGGGAGCAATCAGCCCCAGCATTTT. Its protein is CASSFSRGSNQPQHF.

V and J are TRBV13 and TRBJ2-7, with TRBD1 as a possible D gene (5 bases). The CDR3 is made up of 14 amino acids. V was shortened by 5 bases and J by 3 bases, with 14 bases between the two germline ends. The germline gives CDR1 PRHDT, CDR2 FYEKMQ (reference sequence). The CDR3 DNA is TGTGCCAGCAGCACCCGACAGTCCCTCTACGAGCAGTACTTC. Its protein product is CASSTRQSLYEQYF.

This clone was counted between two and nine times. V usage is TRBV6-4 and J usage is TRBJ1-2; maybe TRBD1 (5 bases). The CDR3 has 17 residues. Trimming removed 5 bases from V and 4 bases from J, with 23 bases in between. Germline V gene sequence: CDR1 MRHNA, CDR2 SNTAGT. CDR3 nucleotide sequence: TGTGCCAGCAGTCTCCGGCCCCCCGGGGGAGCCTCCTATGGCTACACCTTC. Amino acid sequence: CASSLRPPGGASYGYTF.

This chain joins TRBV19 and TRBJ2-5, with TRBD1 matching over 9 bases. This CDR3 is 15 amino acids long. Germline V gene lookup returns CDR1 LNHDA and CDR2 SQIVND (reference sequence). V lost 4 bases, J lost 5 bases, and 8 bases stayed unmatched. The CDR3 region has the DNA TGTGCCAGTAGTACGGGACAGGGAGATCCGGAGACCCAGTACTTC. Translating gives CASSTGQGDPETQYF.

The sample holds one count of this clone. The V and J genes are TRBV2 and TRBJ1-1; 8 nucleotides match TRBD1. The length of the CDR3 is 15 residues. Trimming at V came to 6 bases and at J to 0 bases, leaving 6 bases not matched to a gene. Per the germline V gene, CDR1 is SNHLY and CDR2 is FYNNEI. The DNA for the CDR3 is TGTGCCAGCAGCGGACAGGGATCCATGAACACTGAAGCTTTCTTT. Protein: CASSGQGSMNTEAFF.

This clone turned up a few times. This rearrangement joins TRBV6-6 to TRBJ2-3; TRBD1 agrees at 9 bases. Trimming cost V 6 bases and J 1 base; bases outside gene matches: 5. Germline loops: CDR1 MNHNY, CDR2 SVGAGI (reference sequence). The CDR3 extends over 15 amino acids. In nucleotides, the CDR3 is TGTGCCAGCAGGGTCCGGGACAGGGGCACAGATACGCAGTATTTT. Protein product: CASRVRDRGTDTQYF.

This chain connects TRBV7-2 to TRBJ1-3; D call uncertain. The CDR3 is made up of 16 amino acids. Deletions cut 4 bases from V and 2 bases from J, with 15 bases between. Germline loops: CDR1 SGHTA, CDR2 FQGNSA. The CDR3 here is CASSSGSQWTGNTIYF. The CDR3, as DNA: TGTGCCAGCAGCTCCGGGAGCCAGTGGACTGGAAACACCATATATTTT.

This chain uses TRBV4-1 with TRBJ2-7; TRBD2 matches 7 bases. CDR1 MGHRA and CDR2 YSYEKL come from the germline V gene. The V gene end was trimmed by 3 bases and the J gene end by 7 bases; junction bases not matched to a gene: 15. The CDR3 has 16 residues. In DNA, the CDR3 is TGCGCCAGCAGCCAGCTTAACCTGGGACTATCGGAGGAGCAGTACTTC. It is translated as CASSQLNLGLSEEQYF.

In the case of this clone: Relative to the germline gene, one junction end is altered; a read error may explain this. The same CDR3 can be traced to other DNA sequences in this sample. The rearrangement links TRBV5-1 to TRBJ1-1; tentatively, D is TRBD1 (5 bases). Germline V gives CDR1 SGHRS, CDR2 YFSETQ. The CDR3 totals 14 residues. The CDR3 DNA follows: TGCGCCAGCAGCTTTGGGACTCTTAACACTGAGGCTTTCTTT. It specifies CASSFGTLNTEAFF.

This clone occurred once. CDR3: CASRKGGVGQPQHF. CDR3 nucleotides: TGTGCCAGCAGGAAAGGAGGGGTGGGTCAGCCCCAGCATTTT. The rearrangement joins TRBV2 to TRBJ1-5; a weak D match, TRBD1 (5 bases). The germline V gene encodes CDR1 SNHLY and CDR2 FYNNEI. V dropped 6 bases and J dropped 6 bases, with 15 bases sitting between them. This CDR3 is built from 14 residues.

The chain recombines TRBV27 with TRBJ2-2; 8 nucleotides line up with TRBD1. The germline V gene has CDR1 MNHEY and CDR2 SMNVEV (reference sequence). The V segment lost 5 bases and the J segment 5 bases; nucleotides outside the gene matches: 13. The CDR3 runs to 17 residues. CDR3 DNA sequence: TGTGCCAGCAGTCCCGGGCGTGGACAGGGCCGGACCGGGGAGCTGTTTTTT. Amino acids: CASSPGRGQGRTGELFF.

This clone showed up just a few times. V usage is TRBV25-1 and J usage is TRBJ2-2, with 13 bases identical to TRBD2. CDR1 is MGHDK and CDR2 is SYGVNS in the germline V gene. The V segment lost 4 bases and the J segment 8 bases; nucleotides outside the gene matches: 7. This CDR3 is built from 16 residues. This chain's CDR3 is CASSGVLAGGPGELFF. Written as DNA, the CDR3 is TGTGCCAGCAGTGGAGTACTAGCGGGGGGGCCTGGGGAGCTGTTTTTT.

This clone was seen a handful of times. The rearrangement joins TRBV7-7 to TRBJ2-7; possibly TRBD2 for D (5 bases). The V gene lost 4 bases and the J gene lost 6 bases, with 10 bases spanning the gap. The CDR3 spans 12 residues. Germline lookup yields CDR1 SSHAT and CDR2 FNYEAQ (reference sequence). In DNA, the CDR3 is TGTGCCAGCAGCTCGCGGGTTGGCGAGCAGTACTTC. Protein product: CASSSRVGEQYF.